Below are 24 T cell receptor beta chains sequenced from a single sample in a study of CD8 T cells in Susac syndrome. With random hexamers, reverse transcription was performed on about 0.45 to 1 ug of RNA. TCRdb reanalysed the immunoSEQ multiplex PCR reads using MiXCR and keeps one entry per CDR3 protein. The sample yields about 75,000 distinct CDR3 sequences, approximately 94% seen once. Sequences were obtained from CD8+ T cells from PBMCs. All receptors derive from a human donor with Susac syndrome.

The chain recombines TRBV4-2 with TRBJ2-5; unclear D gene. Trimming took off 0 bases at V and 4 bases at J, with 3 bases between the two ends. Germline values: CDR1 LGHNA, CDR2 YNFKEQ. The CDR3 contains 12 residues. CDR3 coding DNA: TGTGCCAGCAGCCAAGACCGAGAGACCCAGTACTTC. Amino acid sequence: CASSQDRETQYF.

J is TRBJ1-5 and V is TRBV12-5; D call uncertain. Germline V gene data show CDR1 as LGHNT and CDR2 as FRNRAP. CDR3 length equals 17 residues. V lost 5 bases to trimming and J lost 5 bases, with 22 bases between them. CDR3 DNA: TGTGCTAGTGGTGGCGGGCCTCACGGGGAGGTGGATCAGCCCCAGCATTTT. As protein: CASGGGPHGEVDQPQHF.

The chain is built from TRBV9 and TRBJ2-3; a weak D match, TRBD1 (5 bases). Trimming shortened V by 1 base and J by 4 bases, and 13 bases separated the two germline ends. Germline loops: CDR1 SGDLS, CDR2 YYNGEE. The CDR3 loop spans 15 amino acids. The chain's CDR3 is CASSVFGQGADTQYF. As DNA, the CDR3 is TGTGCCAGCAGCGTATTTGGGCAGGGCGCAGATACGCAGTATTTT.

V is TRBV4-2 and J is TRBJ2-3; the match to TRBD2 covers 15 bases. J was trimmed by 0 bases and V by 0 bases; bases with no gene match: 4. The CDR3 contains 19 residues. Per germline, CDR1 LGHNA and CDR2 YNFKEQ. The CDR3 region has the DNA TGTGCCAGCAGCCAAGAGGGGACTAGCGGGGGGCCAAGCACAGATACGCAGTATTTT. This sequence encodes CASSQEGTSGGPSTDTQYF.

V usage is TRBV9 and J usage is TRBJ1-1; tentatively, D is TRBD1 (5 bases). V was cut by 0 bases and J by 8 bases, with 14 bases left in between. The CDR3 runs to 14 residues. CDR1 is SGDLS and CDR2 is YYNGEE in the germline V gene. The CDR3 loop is CASSVEFREAEAFF. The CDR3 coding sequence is TGTGCCAGCAGCGTAGAGTTCAGGGAGGCCGAAGCTTTCTTT.

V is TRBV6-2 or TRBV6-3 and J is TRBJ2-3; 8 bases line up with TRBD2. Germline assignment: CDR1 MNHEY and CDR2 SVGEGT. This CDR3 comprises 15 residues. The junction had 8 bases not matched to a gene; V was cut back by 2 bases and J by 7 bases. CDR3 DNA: TGTGCCAGCAGTTACCGAGCGGGGGACCCTCATACGCAGTATTTT. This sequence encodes CASSYRAGDPHTQYF.

Here the CDR3 DNA reads TGTGCCATTGCTCCGGGACAGGGGGAACAAGAGACCCAGTACTTC. This translates into CAIAPGQGEQETQYF. This chain joins TRBV10-3 and TRBJ2-5; 11 bases fit TRBD1. V dropped 9 bases and J dropped 2; count of bases not matched to a gene: 8. The germline V gene encodes CDR1 ENHRY and CDR2 SYGVKD. The CDR3 runs to 15 residues.

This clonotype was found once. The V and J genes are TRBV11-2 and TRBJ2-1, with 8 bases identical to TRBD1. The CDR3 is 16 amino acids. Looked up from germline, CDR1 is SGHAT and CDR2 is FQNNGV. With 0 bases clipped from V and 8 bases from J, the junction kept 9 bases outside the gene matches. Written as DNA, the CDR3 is TGTGCCAGCAGCTTAGAAATAACAGGGGGAAGGGATGAGCAGTTCTTC. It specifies CASSLEITGGRDEQFF.

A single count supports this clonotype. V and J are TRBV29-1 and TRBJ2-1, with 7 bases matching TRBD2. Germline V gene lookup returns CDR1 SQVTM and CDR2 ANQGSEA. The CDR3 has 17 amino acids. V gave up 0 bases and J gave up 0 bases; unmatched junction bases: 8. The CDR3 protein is CSVEDLRASGSYNEQFF. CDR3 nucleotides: TGCAGCGTTGAAGATCTTAGGGCTAGCGGCTCCTACAATGAGCAGTTCTTC.

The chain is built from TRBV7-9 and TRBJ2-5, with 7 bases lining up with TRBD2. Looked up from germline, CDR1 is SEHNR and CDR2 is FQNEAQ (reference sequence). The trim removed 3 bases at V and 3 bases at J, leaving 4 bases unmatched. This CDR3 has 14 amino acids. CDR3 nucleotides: TGTGCCAGCAGCTTGGACCGGGGGGAAGAGACCCAGTACTTC. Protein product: CASSLDRGEETQYF.

CDR3 region: CASSERSTDRAGGYTF. CDR3 coding DNA: TGTGCCAGCAGTGAAAGGTCCACAGACAGGGCGGGAGGCTACACCTTC. The gene calls are TRBV6-1 and TRBJ1-2; TRBD1 matches 7 bases. The CDR3 contains 16 residues. Germline V gene data show CDR1 as MNHNS and CDR2 as SASEGT. With V trimmed by 2 bases and J by 8 bases, 14 bases remained unmatched.

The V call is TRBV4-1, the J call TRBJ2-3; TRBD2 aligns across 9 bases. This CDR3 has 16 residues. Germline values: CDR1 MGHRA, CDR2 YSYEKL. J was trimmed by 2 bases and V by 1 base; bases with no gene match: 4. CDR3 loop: CASSQVPSGATDTQYF. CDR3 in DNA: TGCGCCAGCAGCCAAGTACCTAGCGGGGCCACAGATACGCAGTATTTT.

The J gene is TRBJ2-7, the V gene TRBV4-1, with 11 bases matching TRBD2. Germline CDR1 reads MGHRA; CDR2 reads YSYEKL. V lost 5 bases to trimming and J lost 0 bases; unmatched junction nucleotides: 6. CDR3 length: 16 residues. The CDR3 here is CASSFRTSGSSYEQYF. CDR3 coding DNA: TGCGCCAGCAGCTTTCGGACTAGCGGGTCCTCCTACGAGCAGTACTTC.

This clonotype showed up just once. This CDR3 reads CASSLAVTNTEAFF. The CDR3 coding sequence is TGTGCCAGCAGTTTAGCCGTTACGAACACTGAAGCTTTCTTT. V and J are TRBV27 and TRBJ1-1; the D is unclear. V was trimmed by 2 bases and J by 1 base, leaving 8 bases between them. This CDR3 has 14 residues. The germline gives CDR1 MNHEY, CDR2 SMNVEV (reference sequence).

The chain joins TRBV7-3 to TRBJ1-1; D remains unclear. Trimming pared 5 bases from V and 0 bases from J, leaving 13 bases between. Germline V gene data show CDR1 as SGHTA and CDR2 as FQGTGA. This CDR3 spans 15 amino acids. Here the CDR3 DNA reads TGTGCCAGCAGCCGAGGCCTTGCCATGAACACTGAAGCTTTCTTT. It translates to CASSRGLAMNTEAFF.

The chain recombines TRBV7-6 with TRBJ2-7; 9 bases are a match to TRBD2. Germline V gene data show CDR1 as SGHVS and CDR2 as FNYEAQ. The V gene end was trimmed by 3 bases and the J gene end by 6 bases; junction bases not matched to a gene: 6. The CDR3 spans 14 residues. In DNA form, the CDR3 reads TGTGCCAGCAGCTTGGGCGGGGGGGCGAGCGAGCAGTACTTC. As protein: CASSLGGGASEQYF.

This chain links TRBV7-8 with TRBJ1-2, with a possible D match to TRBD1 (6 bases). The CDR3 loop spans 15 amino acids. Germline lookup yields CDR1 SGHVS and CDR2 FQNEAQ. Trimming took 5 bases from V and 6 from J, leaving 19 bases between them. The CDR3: CASSPTPGHADGYTF. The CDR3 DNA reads TGTGCCAGCAGCCCTACACCGGGACACGCGGATGGCTACACCTTC. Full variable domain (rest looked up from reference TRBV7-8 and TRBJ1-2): GAGVSQSPRYKVAKRGQDVALRCDPISGHVSLFWYQQALGQGPEFLTYFQNEAQLDKSGLPSDRFFAERPEGSVSTLKIQRTQQEDSAVYLCASSPTPGHADGYTFGSGTRLTVV.

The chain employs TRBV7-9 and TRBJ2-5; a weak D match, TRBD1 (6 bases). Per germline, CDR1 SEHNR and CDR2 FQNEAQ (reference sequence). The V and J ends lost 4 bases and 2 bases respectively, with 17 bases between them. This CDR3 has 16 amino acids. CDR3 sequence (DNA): TGTGCCAGCAGCTACGGACAGCAGGTGTGGCAAGAGACCCAGTACTTC. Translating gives CASSYGQQVWQETQYF.

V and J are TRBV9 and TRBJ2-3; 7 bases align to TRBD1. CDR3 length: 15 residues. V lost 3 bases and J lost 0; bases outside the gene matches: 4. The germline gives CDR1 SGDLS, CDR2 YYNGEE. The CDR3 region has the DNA TGTGCCAGCAGCGAAGGGGGCTCTAGCACAGATACGCAGTATTTT. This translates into CASSEGGSSTDTQYF.

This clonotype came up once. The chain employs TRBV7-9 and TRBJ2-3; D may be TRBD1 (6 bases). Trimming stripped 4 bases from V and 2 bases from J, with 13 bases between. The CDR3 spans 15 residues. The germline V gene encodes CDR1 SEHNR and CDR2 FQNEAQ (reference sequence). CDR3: CASSSPGTTTDTQYF. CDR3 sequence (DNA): TGTGCCAGCAGCTCCCCCGGGACAACCACAGATACGCAGTATTTT.

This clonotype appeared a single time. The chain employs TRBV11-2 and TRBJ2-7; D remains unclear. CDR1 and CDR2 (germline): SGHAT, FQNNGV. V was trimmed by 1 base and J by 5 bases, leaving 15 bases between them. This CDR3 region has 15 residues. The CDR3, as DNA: TGTGCCAGCAGCTTAGTAGGCCCTACCCGCCACGAGCAGTACTTC. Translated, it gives CASSLVGPTRHEQYF.

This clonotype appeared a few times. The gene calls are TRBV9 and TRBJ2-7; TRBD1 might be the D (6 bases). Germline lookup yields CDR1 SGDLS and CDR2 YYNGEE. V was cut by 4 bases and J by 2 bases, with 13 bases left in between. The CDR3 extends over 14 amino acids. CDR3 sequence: CASSPRDTPYEQYF. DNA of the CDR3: TGTGCCAGCAGCCCCCGGGACACCCCCTACGAGCAGTACTTC.

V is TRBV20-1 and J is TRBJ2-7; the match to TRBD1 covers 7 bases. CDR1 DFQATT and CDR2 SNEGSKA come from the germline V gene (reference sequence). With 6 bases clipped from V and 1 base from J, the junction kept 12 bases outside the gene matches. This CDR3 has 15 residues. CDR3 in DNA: TGCAGTGCATACCGCCGGGACAGAGATTCCTACGAGCAGTACTTC. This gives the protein CSAYRRDRDSYEQYF.

The CDR3 sequence: CASTHQGSSYNEQFF. As DNA, the CDR3 is TGTGCCAGTACCCACCAAGGGAGCTCCTACAATGAGCAGTTCTTC. This chain links TRBV19 with TRBJ2-1; possibly TRBD2 for D (5 bases). CDR1 and CDR2 from the germline V gene are LNHDA and SQIVND (reference sequence). V lost 7 bases and J lost 0, with 13 bases in between. The CDR3 runs 15 residues.